These 28 T cell receptor beta chains came from one sample sequenced in a study of shared clonotypes between healthy human individuals. Only CD45RO-negative cells positively selected for CCR7 counted as naive CD8 cells, so terminally differentiated effector memory CD45RA+ cells were excluded. Here immunoSEQ multiplex PCR was the method, and the copy in TCRdb shows in-frame clones only, minus some. The profile shows roughly 2,000,000 clones, just over 90% of them singletons. The sequencing sample was made of naive CD8+ T cells from PBMCs. The receptor source for this set is a man aged 18 to 35 in good health. Some clones in this sample may be carry-over from other donors' samples.

The V and J genes are TRBV9 and TRBJ1-1; possibly TRBD1 for D (5 bases). V was cut by 4 bases and J by 4 bases, with 17 bases left in between. CDR3 length: 15 residues. The V gene's germline CDR1 is SGDLS and CDR2 YYNGEE. CDR3 residues: CASSPRGTGGTEAFF. The CDR3 DNA sequence: TGTGCCAGCAGCCCCAGAGGTACAGGTGGCACTGAAGCTTTCTTT.

In this sample, this clone turned up once. The V call is TRBV25-1, the J call TRBJ2-5; no definite D call. The tail of the sequence fits TRBJ2-7 better, so the J call may be wrong. CDR3 length: 13 residues. Germline V gives CDR1 MGHDK, CDR2 SYGVNS. CDR3 bases: TGTGCCAGCAGTGAATCCTCTTCGTACGAGCAGTACTTC. It translates to CASSESSSYEQYF.

This clone showed up just once. CDR3 nucleotides: TGTGCCAGCAGCCCCAGACAGGGGGCGAAGTACGAGCAGTACTTC. Protein: CASSPRQGAKYEQYF. The V call is TRBV7-9, the J call TRBJ2-7, with 10 positions matching TRBD1. V was pared by 5 bases and J by 4 bases, with 8 bases of the junction left unmatched. The CDR3 has 15 residues. Germline CDR1 is SEHNR and CDR2 is FQNEAQ (reference sequence). The entire variable domain, with the rest obtained from reference TRBV7-9 and TRBJ2-7, is as follows: DTGVSQNPRHKITKRGQNVTFRCDPISEHNRLYWYRQTLGQGPEFLTYFQNEAQLEKSRLLSDRFSAERPKGSFSTLEIQRTEQGDSAMYLCASSPRQGAKYEQYFGPGTRLTVT.

The rearrangement joins TRBV7-8 to TRBJ1-2; TRBD1 matches at 7 bases. The V gene's germline CDR1 is SGHVS and CDR2 FQNEAQ. The CDR3 consists of 15 residues. V shed 4 bases and J 4 bases; nucleotides not matched to a gene: 9. The CDR3 reads CASSSTPGQVYGYTF. The CDR3 bases are TGTGCCAGCAGCTCCACGCCTGGACAGGTCTATGGCTACACCTTC. The full variable domain, completed using reference TRBV7-8 and TRBJ1-2, is GAGVSQSPRYKVAKRGQDVALRCDPISGHVSLFWYQQALGQGPEFLTYFQNEAQLDKSGLPSDRFFAERPEGSVSTLKIQRTQQEDSAVYLCASSSTPGQVYGYTFGSGTRLTVV.

The chain carries TRBV7-9 and TRBJ1-4; TRBD1 might be the D (6 bases). The CDR3 extends over 15 amino acids. Trimming pared 3 bases from V and 8 bases from J, leaving 16 bases between. Germline loops: CDR1 SEHNR, CDR2 FQNEAQ (reference sequence). The CDR3 spells CASSLGHRVGEKLFF. CDR3 nucleotides: TGTGCCAGCAGCTTGGGCCACAGGGTTGGAGAAAAACTGTTTTTT.

This rearrangement joins TRBV9 to TRBJ2-1; 7 bases are a match to TRBD2. CDR1 SGDLS and CDR2 YYNGEE come from the germline V gene. The CDR3 is 15 residues long. V lost 0 bases to trimming and J lost 8 bases; unmatched junction nucleotides: 8. The CDR3 is CASSVVGRAGDEQFF. The CDR3 DNA reads as TGTGCCAGCAGCGTAGTAGGGAGGGCCGGGGATGAGCAGTTCTTC.

Worth noting for this clone: The same CDR3 is also encoded by other DNA sequences in this sample. This chain links TRBV29-1 with TRBJ2-1; D uncertain. The CDR3 is made up of 14 amino acids. The germline V gene has CDR1 SQVTM and CDR2 ANQGSEA. Trimming stripped 4 bases from V and 0 bases from J, with 10 bases between. CDR3 nucleotides: TGCAGCGTTGTGCGGCGGAGCTCCTACAATGAGCAGTTCTTC. Its protein product is CSVVRRSSYNEQFF.

CDR3 in amino acids: CASRLTGGQDEQYF. CDR3 DNA sequence: TGTGCCAGCAGATTGACAGGGGGGCAGGACGAGCAGTACTTC. This chain connects TRBV6-5 to TRBJ2-7; 9 positions match TRBD1. This CDR3 contains 14 residues. Per the germline V gene, CDR1 is MNHEY and CDR2 is SVGAGI. Trimming took 6 bases from V and 5 from J; bases not matched to a gene: 8.

Details on this clone: This sample includes further DNA sequences coding for the same CDR3. The V and J genes are TRBV19 and TRBJ2-1; D gene ambiguous. CDR3 length: 13 residues. Germline CDR1 is LNHDA and CDR2 is SQIVND (reference sequence). V was cut by 4 bases and J by 1 base, with 5 bases left in between. This CDR3 is CASSRGSYNEQFF. DNA of the CDR3: TGTGCCAGTAGTAGAGGATCCTACAATGAGCAGTTCTTC.

The rearrangement uses TRBV19 and TRBJ1-5; D is unresolved. V was clipped by 2 bases and J by 0 bases, with 11 bases between them. This CDR3 has 16 residues. CDR1 is LNHDA and CDR2 is SQIVND in the germline V gene (reference sequence). DNA for the CDR3: TGTGCCAGTAGTATATCCAGTTTTTATAGCAATCAGCCCCAGCATTTT. As protein: CASSISSFYSNQPQHF. Complete variable domain (other parts from reference TRBV19 and TRBJ1-5): DGGITQSPKYLFRKEGQNVTLSCEQNLNHDAMYWYRQDPGQGLRLIYYSQIVNDFQKGDIAEGYSVSREKKESFPLTVTSAQKNPTAFYLCASSISSFYSNQPQHFGDGTRLSIL.

The CDR3: CASKGPGSISYNEQFF. The CDR3 DNA is TGTGCCAGCAAGGGCCCTGGGTCTATCTCCTACAATGAGCAGTTCTTC. J is TRBJ2-1 and V is TRBV2; D call uncertain. CDR1 and CDR2 from the germline V gene are SNHLY and FYNNEI. Between the trimmed V and J ends, which lost 7 bases and 0 bases, there was a span of 16 bases. There are 16 residues in the CDR3. Full variable domain (missing parts from reference TRBV2 and TRBJ2-1): EPEVTQTPSHQVTQMGQEVILRCVPISNHLYFYWYRQILGQKVEFLVSFYNNEISEKSEIFDDQFSVERPDGSNFTLKIRSTKLEDSAMYFCASKGPGSISYNEQFFGPGTRLTVL.

The V call is TRBV4-1, the J call TRBJ2-6; unclear D gene. V gave up 2 bases and J gave up 2 bases, with 10 bases separating them. The CDR3 length is 16 residues. Germline CDR1 reads MGHRA; CDR2 reads YSYEKL. The chain's CDR3 is CASSQPTRAGANVLTF. DNA of the CDR3: TGCGCCAGCAGCCAACCGACCCGGGCTGGGGCCAACGTCCTGACTTTC.

The genes are TRBV2 and TRBJ1-1, with D perhaps TRBD1 (5 bases). The CDR3 runs 14 residues. Trimming removed 3 bases at V and 1 base at J, with 9 bases between. Germline loops: CDR1 SNHLY, CDR2 FYNNEI. The CDR3 region is CASSEWGPNTEAFF. CDR3 bases: TGTGCCAGCAGTGAGTGGGGCCCGAACACTGAAGCTTTCTTT.

The J gene is TRBJ1-2, the V gene TRBV28; D not resolved. Germline CDR1 is MDHEN and CDR2 is SYDVKM. The CDR3 extends over 14 amino acids. Trimming took 3 bases from V and 2 from J, leaving 10 bases between them. The CDR3 nucleotides are TGTGCCAGCAGTTTCGCCGGCAGGAACTATGGCTACACCTTC. It yields the protein CASSFAGRNYGYTF.

The rearrangement links TRBV6-1 to TRBJ1-1; the D is unclear. This CDR3 comprises 15 residues. Per germline, CDR1 MNHNS and CDR2 SASEGT. The germline V and J ends were trimmed by 3 bases and 1 base, with 12 bases remaining between them. For the CDR3, the DNA is TGTGCCAGCAGTGATCTGGGCTTTCAGAACACTGAAGCTTTCTTT. It specifies CASSDLGFQNTEAFF.

Here the CDR3 reads CASSMGDRGNQPQHF. In DNA form, the CDR3 reads TGTGCCAGTAGTATGGGGGACAGGGGCAATCAGCCCCAGCATTTT. V is TRBV19 and J is TRBJ1-5, with TRBD1 identical over 9 bases. Losses at the gene ends were 3 bases for V and 2 bases for J; bases not matched to a gene: 2. This CDR3 spans 15 amino acids. The germline CDR1 and CDR2 sequences are LNHDA and SQIVND (reference sequence).

V is TRBV19 and J is TRBJ2-1; D possibly corresponds to TRBD2 (6 bases). Between the trimmed V and J ends, which lost 7 bases and 7 bases, there was a span of 14 bases. CDR3 length equals 13 residues. Germline CDR1 and CDR2: LNHDA and SQIVND (reference sequence). This CDR3 reads CASTAGPSNEQFF. CDR3 sequence (DNA): TGTGCCAGTACCGCGGGACCATCGAATGAGCAGTTCTTC.

The chain recombines TRBV19 with TRBJ1-1; D is possibly TRBD1 (5 bases). Germline loops: CDR1 LNHDA, CDR2 SQIVND (reference sequence). The CDR3 runs 14 residues. With 10 bases removed from V and 1 base from J, the gap between germline ends came to 16 bases. CDR3 residues: CATTQGRWNTEAFF. In DNA, the CDR3 is TGTGCCACTACGCAGGGCAGATGGAACACTGAAGCTTTCTTT.

The rearrangement joins TRBV27 to TRBJ2-2; weak D call: TRBD1 (6 bases). The germline V gene encodes CDR1 MNHEY and CDR2 SMNVEV (reference sequence). The CDR3 runs 14 residues. The germline V and J ends were trimmed by 5 bases and 8 bases, with 15 bases remaining between them. CDR3 region: CASSLNRALGELFF. The CDR3 region has the DNA TGTGCCAGCAGTCTGAACAGGGCCTTAGGGGAGCTGTTTTTT.

CDR3 sequence (DNA): TGTGCCAGCAGCTCGGGGGCCAATCAGCCCCAGCATTTT. Its translation: CASSSGANQPQHF. V usage is TRBV7-9 and J usage is TRBJ1-5; D may be TRBD1 (6 bases). The CDR3 contains 13 residues. The V gene lost 4 bases and the J gene lost 3 bases, with 7 bases spanning the gap. Germline CDR1 and CDR2: SEHNR and FQNEAQ (reference sequence).

This chain links TRBV28 with TRBJ2-1, with D perhaps matching TRBD1 (5 bases). Trimming shortened V by 2 bases and J by 10 bases, and 12 bases separated the two germline ends. Looked up from germline, CDR1 is MDHEN and CDR2 is SYDVKM. The CDR3 length is 13 residues. The CDR3 DNA is TGTGCCAGCAGTTTAGGGGATCGACAGGAGCAGTTCTTC. Translated: CASSLGDRQEQFF.

As to this clone: Other DNA sequences in the sample encode the same CDR3. V is TRBV10-3 and J is TRBJ2-7, with D perhaps TRBD2 (6 bases). V lost 3 bases, J lost 4 bases, and 13 bases lay in between. The germline V gene encodes CDR1 ENHRY and CDR2 SYGVKD. The CDR3 loop spans 14 amino acids. The CDR3 nucleotides are TGTGCCATCAGTGAACTAGCCGGCGCGTACGAGCAGTACTTC. Protein: CAISELAGAYEQYF.

The V gene is TRBV7-9, the J gene TRBJ2-5, with TRBD1 matching 10 bases. This CDR3 comprises 16 residues. Germline-derived CDR1 and CDR2 are SEHNR and FQNEAQ (reference sequence). With V trimmed by 5 bases and J by 4 bases, 10 bases remained unmatched. CDR3 DNA: TGTGCCAGCAGCCCGCTTATAGGACAGGGGGGAGAGACCCAGTACTTC. It specifies CASSPLIGQGGETQYF.

The rearrangement links TRBV27 to TRBJ2-7, with TRBD2 identical over 8 bases. Germline lookup yields CDR1 MNHEY and CDR2 SMNVEV (reference sequence). This CDR3 is 15 amino acids long. Trimming removed 5 bases from V and 5 bases from J; junction bases left unmatched: 11. The CDR3 protein is CASSPPGGRPHEQYF. CDR3 bases: TGTGCCAGCAGTCCTCCGGGCGGGAGGCCCCACGAGCAGTACTTC.

The genes are TRBV4-1 and TRBJ1-2; D is possibly TRBD1 (6 bases). V was clipped by 1 base and J by 5 bases, with 14 bases between them. Germline CDR1 and CDR2: MGHRA and YSYEKL. The CDR3 is made up of 15 amino acids. The CDR3 is CASSQGQANGYGYTF. CDR3 DNA: TGCGCCAGCAGCCAAGGACAGGCGAATGGGTATGGCTACACCTTC.

This rearrangement joins TRBV7-9 to TRBJ1-4; a weak D match, TRBD1 (5 bases). The CDR3 sequence is 17 residues long. The V end was cut by 5 bases, the J end by 7 bases, with 23 bases between. CDR1 is SEHNR, CDR2 FQNEAQ, per germline (reference sequence). This CDR3 is CASSQLPSTAAFEKLFF. The DNA of the CDR3 is TGTGCCAGCAGCCAACTACCCTCGACAGCGGCCTTTGAAAAACTGTTTTTT.

This chain uses TRBV6-5 with TRBJ2-7; 8 nucleotides line up with TRBD1. Losses at the gene ends were 1 base for V and 3 bases for J; bases not matched to a gene: 5. Germline CDR1 reads MNHEY; CDR2 reads SVGAGI. The CDR3 length is 15 residues. CDR3 sequence: CASSYLGQGIYEQYF. The CDR3 DNA is TGTGCCAGCAGTTACTTAGGACAGGGTATCTACGAGCAGTACTTC.

The V call is TRBV27, the J call TRBJ1-2, with TRBD1 as a possible D gene (6 bases). CDR3 length: 15 amino acids. The germline gives CDR1 MNHEY, CDR2 SMNVEV (reference sequence). Trimming pared 8 bases from V and 6 bases from J, leaving 22 bases between. The CDR3 bases are TGTGCCAGCCGGGGGAGGACAGAGGAACAAGATGGCTACACCTTC. Translation gives CASRGRTEEQDGYTF.